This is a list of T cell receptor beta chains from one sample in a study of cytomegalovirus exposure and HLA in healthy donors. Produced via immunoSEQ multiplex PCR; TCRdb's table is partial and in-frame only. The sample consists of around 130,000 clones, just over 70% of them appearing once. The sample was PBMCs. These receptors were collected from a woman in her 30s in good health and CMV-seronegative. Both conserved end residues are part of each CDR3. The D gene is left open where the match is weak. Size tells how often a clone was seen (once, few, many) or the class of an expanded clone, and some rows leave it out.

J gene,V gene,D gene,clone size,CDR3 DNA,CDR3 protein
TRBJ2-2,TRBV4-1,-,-,TGCGCCAGCAGCCAGGGCCCCAGGGGCTTTAACACCGGGGAGCTGTTTTTT,CASSQGPRGFNTGELFF
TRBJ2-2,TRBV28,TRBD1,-,TGTGCCAGCAGTCTAAGGACAGGGGGAGGATTCGGGGAGCTGTTTTTT,CASSLRTGGGFGELFF
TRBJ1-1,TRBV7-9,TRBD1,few,TGTTCCAGCAGCTCCGGGACAGGGACGAGAACTGAAGCTTTCTTT,CSSSSGTGTRTEAFF
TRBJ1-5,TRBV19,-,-,TGTGCCAGTAAAGACATTAATCAGCCCCAGCATTTT,CASKDINQPQHF
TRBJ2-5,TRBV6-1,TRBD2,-,TGTGCCAGCAGTGAATTAGCCTCGGGGGGTGAGCAGTACTTC,CASSELASGGEQYF
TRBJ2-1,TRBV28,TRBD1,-,TGTGCCAGCAGGTATACAGGGGGCAATGAGCAGTTCTTC,CASRYTGGNEQFF
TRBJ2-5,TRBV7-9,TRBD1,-,TGTGCCAGCAGCTTAGGGACACAGGAGACAGGGTACTACTTC,CASSLGTQETGYYF
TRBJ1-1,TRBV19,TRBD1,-,TGTGCCAGCTCCCGGACAGGGGGCTATGTTACTGAAGCTTTCTTT,CASSRTGGYVTEAFF
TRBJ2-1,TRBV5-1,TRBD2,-,TGCGCCAGCAGCATGGGAGGGACTAGCGGGAGGAATGAGCAGTTCTTC,CASSMGGTSGRNEQFF
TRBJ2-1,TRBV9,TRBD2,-,TGTGCCAGCAGCGTAGGAACGGGAGGTGATGAGCAGTTCTTC,CASSVGTGGDEQFF
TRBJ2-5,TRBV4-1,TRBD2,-,TGCGCCAGCAGCCCCAGACTAGCGGGAGGAGAGACCCAATACTTC,CASSPRLAGGETQYF
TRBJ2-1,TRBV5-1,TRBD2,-,TGCGCCAGCAGCCTCTGGACTAGCGGGAACAATGAGCAGTTCTTC,CASSLWTSGNNEQFF
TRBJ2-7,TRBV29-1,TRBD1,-,TGCAGCGTTGCGGACAGGGGGCGCCGGGAGCAGTACTTC,CSVADRGRREQYF
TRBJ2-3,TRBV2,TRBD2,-,TGTGCCAGCGGGACTAGCATGCCAGATACGCAGTATTTT,CASGTSMPDTQYF
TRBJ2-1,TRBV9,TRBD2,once,TGTGCCAGCAGCCCCCCCGGACTAGCGGGTTACTACAATGAGCAGTTCTTC,CASSPPGLAGYYNEQFF
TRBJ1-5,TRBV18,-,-,TGTGCCAGCTCACTGGGAGGGCAGACTGCTCAGCCCCAGCATTTT,CASSLGGQTAQPQHF
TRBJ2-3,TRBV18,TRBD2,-,TGTGCCAGCTCCCCTAGCGGGGGGGCAGATACGCAGTATTTT,CASSPSGGADTQYF